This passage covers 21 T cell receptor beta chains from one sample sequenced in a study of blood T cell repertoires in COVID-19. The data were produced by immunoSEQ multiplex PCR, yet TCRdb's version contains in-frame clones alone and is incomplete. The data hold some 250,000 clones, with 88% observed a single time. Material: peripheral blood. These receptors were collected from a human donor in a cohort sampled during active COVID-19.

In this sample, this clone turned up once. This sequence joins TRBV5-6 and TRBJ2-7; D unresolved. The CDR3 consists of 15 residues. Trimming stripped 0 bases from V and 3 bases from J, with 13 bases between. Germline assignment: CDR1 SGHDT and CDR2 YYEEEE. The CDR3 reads CASSLGYSRRYEQYF. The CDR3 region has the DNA TGTGCCAGCAGCTTGGGGTACTCCCGCCGCTACGAGCAGTACTTC.

The CDR3 spells CASSFQTSGSNEQFF. CDR3 nucleotide sequence: TGTGCCAGCAGTTTCCAGACTAGCGGGAGTAACGAGCAGTTCTTC. The chain combines TRBV28 with TRBJ2-1; 12 positions agree with TRBD2. The CDR3 has 15 residues. Germline V gives CDR1 MDHEN, CDR2 SYDVKM. After removal of 3 bases from V and 10 bases from J, the junction contained 7 bases not matched to a gene.

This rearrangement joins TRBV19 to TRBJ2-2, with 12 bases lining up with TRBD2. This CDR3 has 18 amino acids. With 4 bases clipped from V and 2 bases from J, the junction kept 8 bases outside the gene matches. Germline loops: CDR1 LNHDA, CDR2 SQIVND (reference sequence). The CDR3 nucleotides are TGTGCCAGTAGTAGACGGCCGGGACTAGCGGGCAACACCGGGGAGCTGTTTTTT. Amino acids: CASSRRPGLAGNTGELFF. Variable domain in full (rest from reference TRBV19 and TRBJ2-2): DGGITQSPKYLFRKEGQNVTLSCEQNLNHDAMYWYRQDPGQGLRLIYYSQIVNDFQKGDIAEGYSVSREKKESFPLTVTSAQKNPTAFYLCASSRRPGLAGNTGELFFGEGSRLTVL.

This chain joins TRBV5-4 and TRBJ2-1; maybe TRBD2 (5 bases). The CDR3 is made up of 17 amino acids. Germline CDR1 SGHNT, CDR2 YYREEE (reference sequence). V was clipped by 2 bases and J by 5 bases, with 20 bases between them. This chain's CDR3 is CASSLPAEGSLHNEQFF. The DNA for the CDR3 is TGTGCCAGCAGCTTACCCGCCGAGGGCAGTTTACACAATGAGCAGTTCTTC.

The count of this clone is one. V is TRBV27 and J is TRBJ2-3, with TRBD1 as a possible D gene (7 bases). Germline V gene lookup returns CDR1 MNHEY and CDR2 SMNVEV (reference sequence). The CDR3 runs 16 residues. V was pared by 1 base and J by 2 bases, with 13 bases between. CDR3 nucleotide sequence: TGTGCCAGCAGTTTATGGGCAGGGGGGACCACAGATACGCAGTATTTT. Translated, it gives CASSLWAGGTTDTQYF.

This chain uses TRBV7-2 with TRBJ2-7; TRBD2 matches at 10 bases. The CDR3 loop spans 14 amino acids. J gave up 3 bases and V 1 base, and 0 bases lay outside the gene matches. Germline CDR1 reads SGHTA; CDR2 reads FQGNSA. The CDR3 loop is CASSLVAGGYEQYF. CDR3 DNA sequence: TGTGCCAGCAGCTTAGTAGCGGGGGGCTACGAGCAGTACTTC.

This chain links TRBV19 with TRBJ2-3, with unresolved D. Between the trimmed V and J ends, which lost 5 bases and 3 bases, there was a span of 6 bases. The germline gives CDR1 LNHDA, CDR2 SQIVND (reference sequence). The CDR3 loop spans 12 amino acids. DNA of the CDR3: TGTGCCAGTAGTCTCCAGACAGATACGCAGTATTTT. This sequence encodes CASSLQTDTQYF.

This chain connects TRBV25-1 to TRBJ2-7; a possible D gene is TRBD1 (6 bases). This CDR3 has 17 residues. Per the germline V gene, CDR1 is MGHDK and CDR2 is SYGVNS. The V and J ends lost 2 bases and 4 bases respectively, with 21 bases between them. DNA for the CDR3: TGTGCCAGCAGTGAACAGGGGAACAGACAGTTACCATACGAGCAGTACTTC. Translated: CASSEQGNRQLPYEQYF.

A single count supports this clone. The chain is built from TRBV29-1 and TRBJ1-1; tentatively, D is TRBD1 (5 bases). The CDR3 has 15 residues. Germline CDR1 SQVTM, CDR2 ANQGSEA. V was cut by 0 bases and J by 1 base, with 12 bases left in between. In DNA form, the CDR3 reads TGCAGCGTTGAAGATCCCGCAGGGCCGAACACTGAAGCTTTCTTT. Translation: CSVEDPAGPNTEAFF.

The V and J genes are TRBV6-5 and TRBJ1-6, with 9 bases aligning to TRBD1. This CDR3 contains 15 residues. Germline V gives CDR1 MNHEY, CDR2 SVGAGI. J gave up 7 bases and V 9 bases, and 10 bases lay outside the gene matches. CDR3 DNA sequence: TGTGCCAGTACCCTCGGGACAGGGTCAAATTCACCCCTCCACTTT. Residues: CASTLGTGSNSPLHF.

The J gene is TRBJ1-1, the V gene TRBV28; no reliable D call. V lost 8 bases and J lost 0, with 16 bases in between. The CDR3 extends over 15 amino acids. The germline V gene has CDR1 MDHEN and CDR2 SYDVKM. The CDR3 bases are TGTGCCAGCCTCGTCGAGGCAAGATTGAACACTGAAGCTTTCTTT. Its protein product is CASLVEARLNTEAFF.

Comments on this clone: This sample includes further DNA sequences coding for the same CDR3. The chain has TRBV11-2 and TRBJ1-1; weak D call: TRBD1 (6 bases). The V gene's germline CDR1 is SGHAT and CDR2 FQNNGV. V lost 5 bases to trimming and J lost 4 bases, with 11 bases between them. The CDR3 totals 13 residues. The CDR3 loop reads CASSLEGGTEAFF. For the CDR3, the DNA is TGTGCCAGCAGCCTGGAAGGGGGCACTGAAGCTTTCTTT. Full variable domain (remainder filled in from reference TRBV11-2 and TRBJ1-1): EAGVAQSPRYKIIEKRQSVAFWCNPISGHATLYWYQQILGQGPKLLIQFQNNGVVDDSQLPKDRFSAERLKGVDSTLKIQPAKLEDSAVYLCASSLEGGTEAFFGQGTRLTVV.

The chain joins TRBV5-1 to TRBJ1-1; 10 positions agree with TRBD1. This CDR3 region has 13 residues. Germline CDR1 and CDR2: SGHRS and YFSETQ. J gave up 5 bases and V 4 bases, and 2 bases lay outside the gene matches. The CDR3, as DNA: TGCGCCAGCAGCATGGGACAGGGGACTGAAGCTTTCTTT. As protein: CASSMGQGTEAFF.

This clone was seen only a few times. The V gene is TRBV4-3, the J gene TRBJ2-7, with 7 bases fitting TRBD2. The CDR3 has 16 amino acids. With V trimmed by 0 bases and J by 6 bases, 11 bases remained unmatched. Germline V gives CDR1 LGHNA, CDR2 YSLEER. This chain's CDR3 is CASSQEGAGVPREQYF. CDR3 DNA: TGCGCCAGCAGCCAAGAAGGGGCGGGAGTTCCACGCGAGCAGTACTTC.

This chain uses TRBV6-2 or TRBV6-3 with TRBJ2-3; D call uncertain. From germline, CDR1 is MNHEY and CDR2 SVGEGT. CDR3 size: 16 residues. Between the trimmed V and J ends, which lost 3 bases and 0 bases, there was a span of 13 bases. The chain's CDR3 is CASSYRSATSTDTQYF. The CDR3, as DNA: TGTGCCAGCAGTTATAGGAGTGCTACAAGCACAGATACGCAGTATTTT.

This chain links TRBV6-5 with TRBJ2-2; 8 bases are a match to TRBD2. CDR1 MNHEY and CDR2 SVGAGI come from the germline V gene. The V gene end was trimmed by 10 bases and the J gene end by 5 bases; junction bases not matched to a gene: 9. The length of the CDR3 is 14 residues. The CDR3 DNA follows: TGTGCCACCTTTAAGCGGGGGTTGACCGGGGAGCTGTTTTTT. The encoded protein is CATFKRGLTGELFF.

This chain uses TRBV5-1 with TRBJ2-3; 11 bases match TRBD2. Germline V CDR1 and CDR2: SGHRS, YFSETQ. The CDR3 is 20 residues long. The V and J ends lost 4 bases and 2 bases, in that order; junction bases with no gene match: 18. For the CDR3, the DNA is TGCGCCAGCAGCCACCGAGGAGGTAGCGGGGGGGCCCTCGTCACAGATACGCAGTATTTT. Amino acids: CASSHRGGSGGALVTDTQYF.

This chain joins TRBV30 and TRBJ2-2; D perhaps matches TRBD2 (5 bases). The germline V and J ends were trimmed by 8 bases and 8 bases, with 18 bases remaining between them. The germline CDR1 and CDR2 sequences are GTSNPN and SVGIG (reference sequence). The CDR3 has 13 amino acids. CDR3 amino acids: CAVGNFLAGELFF. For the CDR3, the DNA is TGTGCCGTCGGGAACTTTTTGGCGGGGGAGCTGTTTTTT.

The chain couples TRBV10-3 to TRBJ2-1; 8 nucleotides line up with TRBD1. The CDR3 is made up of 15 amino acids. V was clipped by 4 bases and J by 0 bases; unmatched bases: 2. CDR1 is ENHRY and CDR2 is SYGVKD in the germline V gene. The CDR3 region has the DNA TGTGCCATCAGTGCTACAGGGGGCTCCTACAATGAGCAGTTCTTC. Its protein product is CAISATGGSYNEQFF.

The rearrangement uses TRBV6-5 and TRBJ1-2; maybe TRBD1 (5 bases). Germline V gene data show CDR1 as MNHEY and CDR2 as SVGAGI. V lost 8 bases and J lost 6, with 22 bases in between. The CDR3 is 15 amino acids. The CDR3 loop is CASFSPPSGNDGYTF. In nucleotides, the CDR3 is TGTGCCAGCTTCTCCCCCCCCTCAGGGAACGATGGCTACACCTTC.

Here the CDR3 DNA reads TGTGCCAGCAGCCACGGTTTCTACGAGCAGTACTTC. This encodes CASSHGFYEQYF. The chain is built from TRBV3-1 (or the pseudogene TRBV3-2) and TRBJ2-7, with D unclear. In germline, CDR1 is LGHDT, CDR2 YNNKEL (reference sequence). This CDR3 region has 12 residues. The V gene lost 3 bases and the J gene lost 3 bases, with 6 bases spanning the gap.